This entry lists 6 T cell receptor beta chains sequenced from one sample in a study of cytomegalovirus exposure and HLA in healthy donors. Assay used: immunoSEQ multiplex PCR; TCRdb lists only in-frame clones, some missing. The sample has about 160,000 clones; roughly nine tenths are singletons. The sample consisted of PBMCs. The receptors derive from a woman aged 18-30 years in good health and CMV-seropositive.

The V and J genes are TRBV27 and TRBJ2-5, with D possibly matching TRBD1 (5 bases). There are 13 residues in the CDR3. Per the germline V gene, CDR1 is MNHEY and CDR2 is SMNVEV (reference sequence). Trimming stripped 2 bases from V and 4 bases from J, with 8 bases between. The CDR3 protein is CASSLQGGETQYF. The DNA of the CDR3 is TGTGCCAGCAGTTTACAGGGTGGAGAGACCCAGTACTTC.

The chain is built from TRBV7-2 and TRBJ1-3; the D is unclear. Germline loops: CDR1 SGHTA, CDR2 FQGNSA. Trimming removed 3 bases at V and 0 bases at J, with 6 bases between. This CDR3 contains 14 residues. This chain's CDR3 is CASSLGRSGNTIYF. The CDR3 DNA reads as TGTGCCAGCAGCTTGGGCCGCTCTGGAAACACCATATATTTT.

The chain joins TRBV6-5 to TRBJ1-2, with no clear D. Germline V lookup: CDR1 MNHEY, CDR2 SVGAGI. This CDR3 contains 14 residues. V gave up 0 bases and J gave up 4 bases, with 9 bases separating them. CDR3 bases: TGTGCCAGCAGTTACTCTAGTTTGCCCTATGGCTACACCTTC. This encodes CASSYSSLPYGYTF.

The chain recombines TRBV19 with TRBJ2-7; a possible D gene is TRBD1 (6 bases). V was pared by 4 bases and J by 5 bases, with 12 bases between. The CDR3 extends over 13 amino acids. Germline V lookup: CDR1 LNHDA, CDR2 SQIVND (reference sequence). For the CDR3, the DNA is TGTGCCAGTAGTACCTGGACAGTCAACGAGCAGTACTTC. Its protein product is CASSTWTVNEQYF.

CDR3 DNA: TGTGCCAGCAGCTTAATATCCCAGGCCGGTGAGCAGTTCTTC. Its translation is CASSLISQAGEQFF. This sequence joins TRBV7-3 and TRBJ2-1; D is unclear. With 1 base removed from V and 9 bases from J, the gap between germline ends came to 13 bases. The germline CDR1 and CDR2 sequences are SGHTA and FQGTGA. The CDR3 has 14 residues.

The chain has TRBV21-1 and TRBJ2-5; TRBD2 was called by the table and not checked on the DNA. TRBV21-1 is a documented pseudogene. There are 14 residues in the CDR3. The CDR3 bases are TGTGCCAGACCCTTCGGGTGCACGGCGTGGGCCCAGTACTTC. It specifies CARPFGCTAWAQYF.